These 27 T cell receptor beta chains were all obtained from the same sample, sequenced in a study of cytomegalovirus exposure and HLA in healthy donors (dated by TCRdb to 2016 to 2017). Receptor amplification or capture employed the immunoSEQ multiplex PCR assay. The multiplex PCR relied on a mix of 60 forward primers for TCR Vbeta segments and 13 reverse primers for TCR Jbeta segments. Drawn from immuneACCESS, this table holds only the in-frame rearrangements with V and J called that TCRdb kept. Clones are partly lost; checked studies trace under half to an unresolved V gene and leave the rest unexplained. The sample table contains fewer than 350,000 clones; only one count was recorded for over 85% of them. In total, the top ten clones hold roughly 2.1% of the sample. Source material: PBMCs. These receptors all stem from a woman between 18 and 30 years old in good health and CMV-seronegative.

The chain uses TRBV4-2 and TRBJ2-5, with TRBD2 matching 13 bases. Germline loops: CDR1 LGHNA, CDR2 YNFKEQ. Losses at the gene ends were 0 bases for V and 14 bases for J; bases not matched to a gene: 18. The CDR3 is 18 amino acids. CDR3 nucleotide sequence: TGTGCCAGCAGCCAAGAGCCCCCACTAGCGGGGGGGGCCTACGAGCAATACTTC. The encoded protein is CASSQEPPLAGGAYEQYF.

The V gene is TRBV27, the J gene TRBJ1-2; D is perhaps TRBD1 (6 bases). Germline V gene data show CDR1 as MNHEY and CDR2 as SMNVEV (reference sequence). Trimming removed 5 bases from V and 5 bases from J, with 24 bases in between. The CDR3 is 17 amino acids. CDR3 residues: CASSPALQGALWYGYTF. The CDR3 DNA is TGTGCCAGCAGTCCCGCCCTACAGGGCGCCCTGTGGTATGGCTACACCTTC.

The chain has TRBV7-2 and TRBJ2-5; possibly TRBD2 for D (6 bases). CDR1 and CDR2 (germline): SGHTA, FQGNSA. V gave up 4 bases and J gave up 5 bases, with 14 bases separating them. The CDR3 runs 14 residues. CDR3: CASSSGLRPETQYF. In DNA, the CDR3 is TGTGCCAGCAGCTCGGGACTCCGTCCCGAGACCCAGTACTTC.

V gene TRBV2 combines with J gene TRBJ1-1; a weak D match, TRBD1 (5 bases). This CDR3 is 14 amino acids long. The germline CDR1 and CDR2 sequences are SNHLY and FYNNEI. Trimming removed 6 bases from V and 0 bases from J, with 11 bases in between. The CDR3 coding sequence is TGTGCCAGCAGCTTACAGGCGCTGAACACTGAAGCTTTCTTT. Residues: CASSLQALNTEAFF.

This clone was counted only a few times. In DNA, the CDR3 is TGTGCCAGTAGTACGACAGCCCAGCTGGGACTAGCGGATACGTACTTC. Translated, it gives CASSTTAQLGLADTYF. The V and J genes are TRBV19 and TRBJ2-7, with 11 positions matching TRBD2. The CDR3 has 16 amino acids. The V segment lost 4 bases and the J segment 12 bases; nucleotides outside the gene matches: 17. Looked up from germline, CDR1 is LNHDA and CDR2 is SQIVND (reference sequence).

This clone was seen once. The chain has TRBV2 and TRBJ2-7; perhaps TRBD2 as D (6 bases). The CDR3 is 13 residues long. Trimming removed 6 bases at V and 7 bases at J, with 16 bases between. Germline V gene sequence: CDR1 SNHLY, CDR2 FYNNEI. CDR3 nucleotide sequence: TGTGCCAGCAGCAACCCGGGAGTAGGGGAGCAGTACTTC. This gives the protein CASSNPGVGEQYF.

This clone was observed a few times. V is TRBV29-1 and J is TRBJ2-5, with D perhaps TRBD1 (5 bases). Judging by the DNA end, TRBJ2-7 fits better; the J call may be wrong. Germline V gene lookup returns CDR1 SQVTM and CDR2 ANQGSEA. CDR3 size: 15 residues. The CDR3 nucleotides are TGCAGCGTTGAAGAATCCTCCTCAGGACAAGGCGAGCAGTACTTC. This codes for CSVEESSSGQGEQYF.

This rearrangement joins TRBV18 to TRBJ2-6, with D tentatively TRBD1 (6 bases). CDR1 KGHSH and CDR2 LQKENI come from the germline V gene. This CDR3 is built from 15 residues. With 4 bases removed from V and 2 bases from J, the gap between germline ends came to 9 bases. The CDR3 loop is CASSRDIAGANVLTF. The CDR3 nucleotides read TGTGCCAGCTCACGGGACATTGCTGGGGCCAACGTCCTGACTTTC.

V gene TRBV7-9 combines with J gene TRBJ2-7; D gene ambiguous. V lost 4 bases to trimming and J lost 2 bases, with 9 bases between them. The CDR3 sequence is 13 residues long. Germline V CDR1 and CDR2: SEHNR, FQNEAQ (reference sequence). The DNA of the CDR3 is TGTGCCAGCAGCTCACCCTCTACCTACGAGCAGTACTTC. Its protein product is CASSSPSTYEQYF.

The rearrangement links TRBV13 to TRBJ2-6; D is perhaps TRBD2 (6 bases). CDR3 length: 16 amino acids. Germline V gene data show CDR1 as PRHDT and CDR2 as FYEKMQ (reference sequence). Deletions cut 5 bases from V and 0 bases from J, with 11 bases between. The CDR3 reads CASSPRGISGANVLTF. CDR3 coding DNA: TGTGCCAGCAGCCCCCGGGGGATCTCTGGGGCCAACGTCCTGACTTTC.

The chain couples TRBV30 to TRBJ1-5, with a weak D call TRBD1 (5 bases). Trimming removed 3 bases from V and 2 bases from J, with 17 bases in between. CDR1 is GTSNPN, CDR2 SVGIG, per germline (reference sequence). CDR3 length: 16 residues. This chain's CDR3 is CAWRQGGRVGNQPQHF. In DNA form, the CDR3 reads TGTGCCTGGAGGCAGGGAGGGAGAGTGGGCAATCAGCCCCAGCATTTT. Based on the CDR3 plus reference TRBV30 and TRBJ1-5, the full variable domain is SQTIHQWPATLVQPVGSPLSLECTVEGTSNPNLYWYRQAAGRGLQLLFYSVGIGQISSEVPQNLSASRPQDRQFILSSKKLLLSDSGFYLCAWRQGGRVGNQPQHFGDGTRLSIL.

The chain is built from TRBV15 and TRBJ2-2; 8 bases line up with TRBD1. Germline CDR1 reads LNHNV; CDR2 reads YYDKDF (reference sequence). The CDR3 contains 15 residues. Losses at the gene ends were 1 base for V and 7 bases for J; bases not matched to a gene: 5. This chain's CDR3 is CATSRVTGGGGELFF. In DNA form, the CDR3 reads TGTGCCACCAGCAGAGTAACAGGGGGAGGCGGGGAGCTGTTTTTT.

This clone was detected once. V gene TRBV5-1 combines with J gene TRBJ1-3, with 7 positions matching TRBD1. The CDR3 spans 15 residues. The germline gives CDR1 SGHRS, CDR2 YFSETQ. The junction had 7 bases not matched to a gene; V was cut back by 0 bases and J by 7 bases. CDR3 bases: TGCGCCAGCAGCTTGGACGAGGGGGCGGGGAACACCATATATTTT. Translated, it gives CASSLDEGAGNTIYF.

V is TRBV5-1 and J is TRBJ1-4, with no clear D. The CDR3 is 15 amino acids. Trimming took 0 bases from V and 4 from J, leaving 10 bases between them. CDR1 SGHRS and CDR2 YFSETQ come from the germline V gene. CDR3 bases: TGCGCCAGCAGCTTGGATCGAGGAGTTAATGAAAAACTGTTTTTT. Protein product: CASSLDRGVNEKLFF.

This clone came up once. This rearrangement joins TRBV9 to TRBJ1-3; D not resolved. Germline loops: CDR1 SGDLS, CDR2 YYNGEE. CDR3 length equals 16 residues. V was trimmed by 0 bases and J by 0 bases, leaving 10 bases between them. The CDR3 nucleotides read TGTGCCAGCAGCGTAGAGCCAGGCCTCTCTGGAAACACCATATATTTT. This encodes CASSVEPGLSGNTIYF.

The chain employs TRBV15 and TRBJ1-3, with D possibly TRBD1 on 5 matching bases. The germline V gene has CDR1 LNHNV and CDR2 YYDKDF (reference sequence). V was cut by 0 bases and J by 0 bases, with 9 bases left in between. This CDR3 region has 16 residues. The CDR3 spells CATSRDIQDSGNTIYF. The CDR3 DNA follows: TGTGCCACCAGCAGAGATATACAGGACTCTGGAAACACCATATATTTT. The variable domain in full, with the rest retrieved from reference TRBV15 and TRBJ1-3, is DAMVIQNPRYQVTQFGKPVTLSCSQTLNHNVMYWYQQKSSQAPKLLFHYYDKDFNNEADTPDNFQSRRPNTSFCFLDIRSPGLGDTAMYLCATSRDIQDSGNTIYFGEGSWLTVV.

The chain combines TRBV2 with TRBJ1-4; D gene ambiguous. The CDR3 has 12 residues. Germline V gives CDR1 SNHLY, CDR2 FYNNEI. The ends were cut back, 8 bases at V and 4 bases at J, with 8 bases in the middle. The CDR3 here is CASGRYNEKLFF. The CDR3 region has the DNA TGTGCCAGCGGCAGATATAATGAAAAACTGTTTTTT.

V gene TRBV10-3 combines with J gene TRBJ2-7; 7 bases fit TRBD2. This CDR3 contains 12 residues. Germline assignment: CDR1 ENHRY and CDR2 SYGVKD. The V segment lost 4 bases and the J segment 4 bases; nucleotides outside the gene matches: 1. The CDR3 protein is CAISVRGYEQYF. Written as DNA, the CDR3 is TGTGCCATCAGTGTGCGGGGGTACGAGCAGTACTTC.

The V and J genes are TRBV5-1 and TRBJ1-1; 9 bases are shared with TRBD1. Trimming removed 4 bases from V and 4 bases from J; junction bases left unmatched: 14. Germline CDR1 is SGHRS and CDR2 is YFSETQ. This CDR3 has 17 amino acids. The CDR3 DNA reads as TGCGCCAGCAGCCCAAGTGACAGGGGGTGGCAGGGCACTGAAGCTTTCTTT. Its translation is CASSPSDRGWQGTEAFF.

This clone was seen only once. The chain combines TRBV5-1 with TRBJ2-3; TRBD2 aligns across 14 bases. The junction had 3 bases not matched to a gene; V was cut back by 4 bases and J by 2 bases. CDR3 length equals 16 residues. Germline V gene sequence: CDR1 SGHRS, CDR2 YFSETQ. This chain's CDR3 is CASSTGLAGDTDTQYF. The CDR3 nucleotides read TGCGCCAGCAGCACGGGACTAGCGGGGGACACAGATACGCAGTATTTT. Full variable domain (missing parts from reference TRBV5-1 and TRBJ2-3): KAGVTQTPRYLIKTRGQQVTLSCSPISGHRSVSWYQQTPGQGLQFLFEYFSETQRNKGNFPGRFSGRQFSNSRSEMNVSTLELGDSALYLCASSTGLAGDTDTQYFGPGTRLTVL.

The rearrangement uses TRBV7-8 and TRBJ1-4, with 7 bases aligning to TRBD1. From germline, CDR1 is SGHVS and CDR2 FQNEAQ. The CDR3 is made up of 14 amino acids. V dropped 5 bases and J dropped 3; count of bases not matched to a gene: 3. CDR3 DNA: TGTGCCAGCAGCCCCGGGACAGCTAATGAAAAACTGTTTTTT. The encoded protein is CASSPGTANEKLFF.

The gene calls are TRBV5-1 and TRBJ2-3; 9 bases line up with TRBD1. The CDR3 loop spans 14 amino acids. The V gene's germline CDR1 is SGHRS and CDR2 YFSETQ. The V and J ends lost 3 bases and 6 bases, in that order; junction bases with no gene match: 5. DNA for the CDR3: TGCGCCAGCAGCTGGACAGGGGAGAGGGATACGCAGTATTTT. Translating gives CASSWTGERDTQYF.

V and J are TRBV6-5 and TRBJ2-5; 11 bases match TRBD2. Germline CDR1 reads MNHEY; CDR2 reads SVGAGI. Trimming cost V 6 bases and J 11 bases; bases outside gene matches: 11. The CDR3 extends over 14 amino acids. The CDR3 here is CASSSSGGAVEQYF. For the CDR3, the DNA is TGTGCCAGCAGCAGTAGCGGGGGGGCTGTTGAGCAGTACTTC.

As DNA, the CDR3 is TGTGCCAGGGGACAGCTCTCCTACGAGCAGTACTTC. Protein product: CARGQLSYEQYF. This chain joins TRBV2 and TRBJ2-7; 7 bases are a match to TRBD1. CDR3 length: 12 amino acids. With 9 bases clipped from V and 0 bases from J, the junction kept 2 bases outside the gene matches. Germline CDR1 reads SNHLY; CDR2 reads FYNNEI.

The chain employs TRBV19 and TRBJ2-1; 12 positions match TRBD2. The CDR3 covers 17 residues. The V gene end was trimmed by 10 bases and the J gene end by 9 bases; junction bases not matched to a gene: 19. Per germline, CDR1 LNHDA and CDR2 SQIVND (reference sequence). This CDR3 is CATNLTLLAGGLGEQFF. The CDR3 DNA follows: TGTGCCACCAACCTAACCCTCCTAGCGGGGGGGCTCGGTGAGCAGTTCTTC.

The CDR3 DNA reads TGCAGCGGCCACGGTCAAAACTATGGCTACACCTTC. This gives the protein CSGHGQNYGYTF. The chain has TRBV29-1 and TRBJ1-2; D ambiguous. V was trimmed by 7 bases and J by 2 bases, leaving 11 bases between them. The CDR3 runs to 12 residues. Per the germline V gene, CDR1 is SQVTM and CDR2 is ANQGSEA.

This chain links TRBV20-1 with TRBJ2-7; D unclear. Deletions cut 5 bases from V and 4 bases from J, with 9 bases between. Germline-derived CDR1 and CDR2 are DFQATT and SNEGSKA (reference sequence). This CDR3 has 11 residues. The CDR3: CSAQLQYEQYF. The CDR3 nucleotides are TGCAGTGCTCAACTACAATACGAGCAGTACTTC.